This T cell receptor beta chain was identified in a study of metastatic and nonmetastatic thyroid tumors. As for the study in general: Where malignant and benign thyroid patients were concerned, repertoires were compared across blood and tumor or nodule tissue.

There were no patients who had received any treatment before thyroid surgery. Through MiXCR, TCRdb re-clonotyped the PCR reads. The data show roughly 70,000 clones, more than 15% seen once. Germline V CDR1 and CDR2: SGHVS, FQNEAQ. V lost 7 bases to trimming and J lost 0 bases, with 18 bases between them. CDR3 size: 17 residues. In this sample, this clone turned up many times. The sequencing sample was made of blood. The chain couples TRBV7-8 to TRBJ1-4; D may be TRBD1 (6 bases). This TCR came from a female donor with papillary thyroid cancer or a benign thyroid nodule (not recorded which). Some clones in this sample may be carry-over from other donors' samples. The CDR3 nucleotides are TGTGCCAGCAACCAAGGGGCCCAGGGGACAACTAATGAAAAACTGTTTTTT. Translation gives CASNQGAQGTTNEKLFF.